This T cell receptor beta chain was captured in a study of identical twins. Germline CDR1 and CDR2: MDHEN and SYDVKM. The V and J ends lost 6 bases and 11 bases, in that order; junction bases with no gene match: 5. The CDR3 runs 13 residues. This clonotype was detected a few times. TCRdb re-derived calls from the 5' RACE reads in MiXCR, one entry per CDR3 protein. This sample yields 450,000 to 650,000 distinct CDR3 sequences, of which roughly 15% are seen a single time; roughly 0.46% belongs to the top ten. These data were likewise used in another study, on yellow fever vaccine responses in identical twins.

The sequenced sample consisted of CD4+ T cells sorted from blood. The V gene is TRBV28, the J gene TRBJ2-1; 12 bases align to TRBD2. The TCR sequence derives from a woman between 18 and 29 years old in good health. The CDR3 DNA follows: TGTGCCAGCAGAGAGGGACTAGCGGGCAAGCAGTTCTTC. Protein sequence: CASREGLAGKQFF.